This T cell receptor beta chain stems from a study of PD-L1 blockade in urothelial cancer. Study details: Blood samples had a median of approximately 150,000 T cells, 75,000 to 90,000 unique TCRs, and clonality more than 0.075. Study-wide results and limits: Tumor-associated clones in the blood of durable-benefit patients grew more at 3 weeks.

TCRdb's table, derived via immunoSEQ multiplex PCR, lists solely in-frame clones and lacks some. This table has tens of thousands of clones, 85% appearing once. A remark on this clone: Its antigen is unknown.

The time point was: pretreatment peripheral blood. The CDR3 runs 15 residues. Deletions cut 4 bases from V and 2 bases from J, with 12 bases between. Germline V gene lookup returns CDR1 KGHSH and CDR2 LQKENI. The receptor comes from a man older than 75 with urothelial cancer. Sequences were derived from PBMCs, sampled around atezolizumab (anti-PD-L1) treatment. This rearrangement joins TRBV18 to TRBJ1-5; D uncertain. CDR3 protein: CASSRNQAGNQPQHF. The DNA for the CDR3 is TGTGCCAGCTCACGCAATCAGGCAGGCAATCAGCCCCAGCATTTT.